One and the same sample provided the 14 T cell receptor beta chains below, sequenced in a study of T cell repertoires in cytomegalovirus infection. MiXCR, run by TCRdb on the reads, gives a single entry per CDR3 protein. The table has 700,000 to 900,000 distinct CDR3 sequences, 25% to 30% seen once; the top ten hold about an eighth. Their target antigens are unknown. Sequenced here: cultured CD8+ T cells from PBMCs, sampled from culture after CMV antigen stimulation. Source of these receptors: a human donor in good health (CMV status not recorded). Some clones in this sample may be carry-over from other donors' samples.

The CDR3 is CASTVGPHKYGNYGYTF. CDR3 bases: TGTGCCAGCACCGTAGGTCCCCACAAGTATGGTAACTATGGCTACACCTTC. V and J are TRBV6-5 and TRBJ1-2; D is uncertain. This CDR3 spans 17 amino acids. From germline, CDR1 is MNHEY and CDR2 SVGAGI. V was cut by 7 bases and J by 1 base, with 22 bases left in between.

As to this clonotype: Being one base from a much bigger clone, this may be a read error. The rearrangement links TRBV7-6 to TRBJ1-1, with a weak D call TRBD1 (5 bases). Germline CDR1 SGHVS, CDR2 FNYEAQ. The CDR3 is 14 residues long. The CDR3 reads CASSPGHTNTEVFF. The DNA for the CDR3 is TGTGCCAGCAGCCCCGGACACACGAACACTGAAGTTTTCTTT.

This clonotype was observed a few times. This chain joins TRBV5-1 and TRBJ1-1; possible D gene TRBD1, 5 bases. Deletions cut 0 bases from V and 6 bases from J, with 18 bases between. Germline CDR1 and CDR2: SGHRS and YFSETQ. The length of the CDR3 is 16 residues. CDR3 protein: CASSLGVTAVFSEAFF. The CDR3 region has the DNA TGCGCCAGCAGCTTGGGCGTGACAGCGGTTTTCTCTGAAGCTTTCTTT.

V usage is TRBV7-9 and J usage is TRBJ1-1, with 12 bases fitting TRBD1. The CDR3 is 17 residues long. V gave up 5 bases and J gave up 4 bases; unmatched junction bases: 11. Per germline, CDR1 SEHNR and CDR2 FQNEAQ (reference sequence). Written as DNA, the CDR3 is TGTGCCAGCAGCGGCCCGGGACAGGGGGCGCCAAGCACTGAAGCTTTCTTT. Encoded protein: CASSGPGQGAPSTEAFF.

The V and J genes are TRBV9 and TRBJ2-3, with 8 nucleotides matching TRBD2. Germline assignment: CDR1 SGDLS and CDR2 YYNGEE. The trim removed 3 bases at V and 0 bases at J, leaving 3 bases unmatched. This CDR3 has 15 amino acids. In nucleotides, the CDR3 is TGTGCCAGCAGCGATAGCGGGGCTAGCACAGATACGCAGTATTTT. Amino acids: CASSDSGASTDTQYF.

This clonotype occurred a few times. The chain joins TRBV12-5 to TRBJ1-2; no definite D call. CDR1 LGHNT and CDR2 FRNRAP come from the germline V gene. Trimming took off 7 bases at V and 6 bases at J, with 9 bases between the two ends. The CDR3 consists of 11 residues. CDR3 residues: CASANIHGYTF. The CDR3 nucleotides read TGTGCTAGTGCCAACATTCATGGCTACACCTTC.

This clonotype turned up a few times. J is TRBJ2-4 and V is TRBV27, with 13 bases lining up with TRBD2. The CDR3 contains 20 residues. CDR1 and CDR2 (germline): MNHEY, SMNVEV (reference sequence). With 6 bases clipped from V and 0 bases from J, the junction kept 14 bases outside the gene matches. CDR3 sequence (DNA): TGTGCCAGCAGCCAATTCCCTCGGACTAGCGGGGGATTAGCCAAAAACATTCAGTACTTC. It codes for CASSQFPRTSGGLAKNIQYF.

The chain recombines TRBV2 with TRBJ2-5; 7 nucleotides align to TRBD2. In germline, CDR1 is SNHLY, CDR2 FYNNEI. The V and J ends lost 7 bases and 3 bases, in that order; junction bases with no gene match: 8. The CDR3 has 14 residues. The CDR3 loop reads CASNRGLAEETQYF. In DNA, the CDR3 is TGTGCCAGCAACCGAGGGCTAGCGGAAGAGACCCAGTACTTC.

This clonotype was found many times. CDR3: CASSLGSSGGVLQETQYF. The CDR3 nucleotides are TGTGCCAGCAGCTTAGGTTCCAGCGGGGGGGTACTCCAAGAGACCCAGTACTTC. This sequence joins TRBV7-3 and TRBJ2-5, with TRBD2 matching 10 bases. Germline V lookup: CDR1 SGHTA, CDR2 FQGTGA. This CDR3 spans 18 amino acids. With 2 bases clipped from V and 1 base from J, the junction kept 10 bases outside the gene matches.

The V gene is TRBV27, the J gene TRBJ2-1; D might be TRBD1 (6 bases). The CDR3 is 13 amino acids. The V gene lost 0 bases and the J gene lost 9 bases, with 9 bases spanning the gap. Germline V gene lookup returns CDR1 MNHEY and CDR2 SMNVEV (reference sequence). The CDR3 sequence: CASSLSGAGEQFF. The CDR3 region has the DNA TGTGCCAGCAGTTTATCGGGGGCAGGTGAGCAGTTCTTC.

This clonotype was seen only once. The chain uses TRBV6-6 and TRBJ1-5; D remains ambiguous. The CDR3 is made up of 15 amino acids. Trimming left V 2 bases short and J 5 bases short, with 13 bases between. Germline CDR1 reads MNHNY; CDR2 reads SVGAGI (reference sequence). The DNA for the CDR3 is TGTGCCAGCAGTTACGGGGAGGGCTTTGATCAGCCCCAGCATTTT. It encodes CASSYGEGFDQPQHF.

The chain is built from TRBV13 and TRBJ1-1, with D possibly being TRBD1 (6 bases). CDR3 size: 14 residues. V was clipped by 4 bases and J by 5 bases, with 14 bases between them. Germline assignment: CDR1 PRHDT and CDR2 FYEKMQ (reference sequence). This chain's CDR3 is CASSYPGVLTEAFF. The CDR3 DNA follows: TGTGCCAGCAGCTACCCAGGGGTGTTGACTGAAGCTTTCTTT.

The rearrangement uses TRBV28 and TRBJ2-1; perhaps TRBD2 as D (6 bases). With 5 bases removed from V and 9 bases from J, the gap between germline ends came to 14 bases. This CDR3 comprises 13 residues. Germline CDR1 and CDR2: MDHEN and SYDVKM. Here the CDR3 reads CASSPPDGGEQFF. The CDR3 DNA follows: TGTGCCAGCAGTCCCCCCGACGGGGGTGAGCAGTTCTTC.

The rearrangement joins TRBV7-6 to TRBJ2-2; 7 bases are shared with TRBD1. CDR3 length: 14 amino acids. V shed 3 bases and J 3 bases; nucleotides not matched to a gene: 1. Germline CDR1 SGHVS, CDR2 FNYEAQ. In DNA, the CDR3 is TGTGCCAGCAGCTTGGGACAGTACACCGGGGAGCTGTTTTTT. The encoded protein is CASSLGQYTGELFF.